What follows describes a single TCR beta chain. Its antigen is undetermined. Clones were read by immunoSEQ multiplex PCR, and TCRdb kept only the in-frame ones, dropping some. The sample carries 7,000 to 8,500 clones, approximately 70% recorded once. This record belongs to a study of graft-versus-host responses after intestinal transplantation. About the study: The transplants performed in recipients were multivisceral, liver-intestinal, or isolated intestinal.

Researchers processed graft tissue to release intraepithelial and lamina propria lymphocytes. CDR3 length: 15 amino acids. Germline lookup yields CDR1 SGHRS and CDR2 YFSETQ. Between the trimmed V and J ends, which lost 2 bases and 0 bases, there was a span of 11 bases. Findings and caveats of the study: The recipient marrow held GvH clones, and some of them showed up first in ileum or blood. Peak circulating GvH clone levels were associated with early post-transplant HvG declines.

The specimen comprised ileum tissue, sampled roughly 55 days after transplant. This chain links TRBV5-1 with TRBJ1-2; D is possibly TRBD1 (5 bases). The receptor was isolated from a human patient who received an intestinal transplant, so some T cells may come from the graft donor. CDR3 sequence (DNA): TGCGCCAGCAGCTTATGGGGCAGGGCTAACTATGGCTACACCTTC. Protein: CASSLWGRANYGYTF.